Each of the 17 T cell receptor beta chains below was sequenced from the same sample in a study of T cells in women clearing cervical HPV infection. The assay was immunoSEQ multiplex PCR, and TCRdb's table has in-frame clones only and misses some. With around 22,000 clones in the sample, the ten largest clones hold 9% to 15%. The specimen sequenced was blood buffy coat. The receptors stem from a woman between 18 and 75 years old with a cervical HPV16 infection that either progressed to CIN3+ or cleared (not recorded which).

With regard to this clone: The junction differs from germline at one of its ends, possibly a read error. Sequencing ends 3 residues short of the CDR3 end; the germline J gene provides the rest. The sample contains more than one DNA sequence encoding this CDR3. V usage is TRBV5-4 and J usage is TRBJ1-3; 8 nucleotides agree with TRBD1. Germline assignment: CDR1 SGHNT and CDR2 YYREEE (reference sequence). The CDR3 runs 14 residues. The sequenced CDR3 bases are TGTGCCAGCAGACCGGACAGGGCTGGAAACACG. It translates to CASRPDRAGNT. The entire CDR3 is CASRPDRAGNTIYF.

A remark on this clone: The read ends 3 residues shy of where the CDR3 ends; the end is completed using the germline J gene. The chain has TRBV6-2 or TRBV6-3 and TRBJ2-3, with D perhaps TRBD1 (6 bases). Germline-derived CDR1 and CDR2 are MNHEY and SVGEGT. The CDR3 totals 12 residues. The CDR3 reads CASYRVGETQYF. CDR3 DNA (partial): TGTGCCAGCTACAGGGTCGGAGAGACG.

With regard to this clone: The observed sequence ends 3 residues before the CDR3 terminus, with the missing tail filled in from the germline J gene. V and J are TRBV5-1 and TRBJ1-6, with D possibly being TRBD1 (6 bases). This CDR3 is built from 14 residues. V was shortened by 2 bases and J by 8 bases, with 11 bases between the two germline ends. Per the germline V gene, CDR1 is SGHRS and CDR2 is YFSETQ. CDR3 DNA (partial): TGCGCCAGCAGCTTTACAGAGGGGGATTCACCC. Translating it yields CASSFTEGDSP. The whole CDR3 protein is CASSFTEGDSPLHF.

About this clone itself: The read finishes 3 residues shy of the CDR3 end, and the germline J gene is used to complete it. The gene calls are TRBV2 and TRBJ2-3; possible D gene TRBD2, 6 bases. The CDR3 loop spans 15 amino acids. V gave up 3 bases and J gave up 2 bases, with 12 bases separating them. From germline, CDR1 is SNHLY and CDR2 FYNNEI. The CDR3 reads CASSDGGNPTDTQYF. CDR3 bases read: TGTGCCAGCAGTGATGGGGGGAACCCCACAGATACG.

Note on this clone: The CDR3 end is not reached by the read, which stops 3 residues before it; the germline J gene fills it in. V is TRBV4-2 and J is TRBJ2-3, with D possibly TRBD2 on 5 matching bases. The CDR3 length is 15 residues. V gave up 3 bases and J gave up 0 bases, with 10 bases separating them. Germline CDR1 reads LGHNA; CDR2 reads YNFKEQ. CDR3 region: CASSHDGLSTDTQYF. CDR3 DNA (partial): TGTGCCAGCAGCCACGATGGACTGAGCACAGATACG.

A note on this clone: Sequencing ends 3 residues short of the CDR3 end; the germline J gene provides the rest. The chain uses TRBV4-1 and TRBJ2-7; 7 nucleotides line up with TRBD1. This CDR3 spans 16 amino acids. Germline V gives CDR1 MGHRA, CDR2 YSYEKL. V was clipped by 5 bases and J by 5 bases; unmatched bases: 15. The CDR3 protein is CASSMGWQGVSNEQYF. Partial CDR3 DNA: TGCGCCAGCAGCATGGGATGGCAGGGGGTTTCGAACGAG.

As for this clone: The read is 3 residues too short to cover the CDR3 end, so that end is filled in from the germline J gene. V is TRBV7-2 and J is TRBJ2-7, with 11 bases aligning to TRBD2. CDR1 is SGHTA and CDR2 is FQGNSA in the germline V gene. Trimming took 5 bases from V and 6 from J; bases not matched to a gene: 6. The CDR3 sequence is 14 residues long. CDR3 DNA (partial): TGTGCCAGCAGCCGAACTAGCGGGAGCGGCGAG. Residues: CASSRTSGSGE. The entire CDR3 protein is CASSRTSGSGEQYF.

With respect to this clone: The DNA ends 3 residues before the CDR3 does, and the rest of the CDR3 is filled in from the germline J gene. Additional DNA sequences in this sample encode the identical CDR3. The V call is TRBV18, the J call TRBJ1-4; 7 positions match TRBD1. V shed 2 bases, J shed 8 bases, and the junction held 5 bases outside the gene matches. Looked up from germline, CDR1 is KGHSH and CDR2 is LQKENI. This CDR3 spans 14 amino acids. The part of the CDR3 DNA that was read is TGTGCCAGCTCACCAGCGACAGGGCGGGAAAAA. It codes for CASSPATGREK. The CDR3 in its entirety is CASSPATGREKLFF. Full variable domain (remainder filled in from reference TRBV18 and TRBJ1-4): NAGVMQNPRHLVRRRGQEARLRCSPMKGHSHVYWYRQLPEEGLKFMVYLQKENIIDESGMPKERFSAEFPKEGPSILRIQQVVRGDSAAYFCASSPATGREKLFFGSGTQLSVL.

Points on this clone: The read ends 3 residues early relative to the CDR3; the germline J gene fills the gap. The V gene is TRBV5-6, the J gene TRBJ1-1, with D unclear. The CDR3 consists of 13 residues. Trimming removed 4 bases from V and 5 bases from J, with 12 bases in between. The germline CDR1 and CDR2 sequences are SGHDT and YYEEEE. CDR3 DNA, as far as it was read: TGTGCCAGCAGCCGGGGAAGGAGGACTGAA. Its protein is CASSRGRRTE. From start to end, the CDR3 is CASSRGRRTEAFF.

About this clone itself: Read sequence stops 3 residues before the CDR3 end, and the germline J gene provides the missing end. The chain has TRBV6-4 and TRBJ1-6, with D tentatively TRBD1 (6 bases). V shed 6 bases and J shed 11 bases, with 20 bases lying between them. Germline lookup yields CDR1 MRHNA and CDR2 SNTAGT. CDR3 length: 15 amino acids. CDR3 DNA, as far as it was read: TGTGCCAGCAGGCAGCAGGGGTTGGGAGATGCACCC. Translating it yields CASRQQGLGDAP. The entire CDR3 reads CASRQQGLGDAPLHF.

The part of the CDR3 DNA that was read is TGTGCCACCAGTGATATCGGACAGGGGCGCACAGATACG. Its protein is CATSDIGQGRTDT. The full CDR3 sequence reads CATSDIGQGRTDTQYF. The chain employs TRBV24-1 and TRBJ2-3; 9 bases match TRBD1. Read coverage stops 3 residues before the CDR3 terminus; the germline J gene supplies the remainder. V shed 3 bases, J shed 1 base, and the junction held 4 bases outside the gene matches. CDR3 length: 16 residues. The germline gives CDR1 KGHDR, CDR2 SFDVKD.

With respect to this clone: The observed sequence ends 3 residues before the CDR3 terminus, with the missing tail filled in from the germline J gene. The chain employs TRBV12-3 or TRBV12-4 and TRBJ1-2, with TRBD1 matching 7 bases. This CDR3 has 13 amino acids. The CDR3 sequence is CASSSDRVGGYTF. The part of the CDR3 DNA that was read is TGTGCCAGCAGTTCCGACAGGGTGGGGGGC.

Remarks on this clone: The CDR3 is cut off 3 residues early in the read; its end comes from the germline J gene. The gene calls are TRBV14 and TRBJ2-3, with 7 bases lining up with TRBD2. The CDR3 length is 18 residues. CDR1 is SGHDN, CDR2 FVKESK, per germline. This CDR3 reads CASSQDRLAVGFQETQYF. Partial CDR3 DNA: TGTGCCAGCAGCCAAGACCGTCTAGCGGTAGGGTTCCAAGAGACG.

On this clone: Read coverage stops 3 residues before the CDR3 terminus; the germline J gene supplies the remainder. This chain links TRBV5-1 with TRBJ2-1; 10 bases match TRBD2. The trim removed 0 bases at V and 5 bases at J, leaving 11 bases unmatched. This CDR3 region has 18 residues. Germline V CDR1 and CDR2: SGHRS, YFSETQ. The sequenced CDR3 bases are TGCGCCAGCAGCTTGGAACTAGCGGGGCGATATCGGGACAATGAG. As protein: CASSLELAGRYRDNE. The full CDR3 sequence reads CASSLELAGRYRDNEQFF.

As concerns this clone: The missing CDR3 end, 3 residues past where the read stops, is filled in from the germline J gene. The same CDR3 is also encoded by other DNA sequences in this sample. The V and J genes are TRBV18 and TRBJ1-3; TRBD1 matches 7 bases. Germline assignment: CDR1 KGHSH and CDR2 LQKENI. This CDR3 comprises 14 residues. V lost 8 bases, J lost 4 bases, and 8 bases stayed unmatched. CDR3 DNA (partial): TGTGCCAGCGGAGAACAGGGGTACGGAAACACC. Translating gives CASGEQGYGNT. The complete CDR3 protein is CASGEQGYGNTIYF. The entire variable domain, with the rest obtained from reference TRBV18 and TRBJ1-3, is as follows: NAGVMQNPRHLVRRRGQEARLRCSPMKGHSHVYWYRQLPEEGLKFMVYLQKENIIDESGMPKERFSAEFPKEGPSILRIQQVVRGDSAAYFCASGEQGYGNTIYFGEGSWLTVV.

With respect to this clone: The read falls 3 residues short of the CDR3 end, and the missing part is taken from the germline J gene. The V gene is TRBV20-1, the J gene TRBJ2-7; TRBD1 matches 10 bases. The CDR3 sequence is 14 residues long. Germline V gene lookup returns CDR1 DFQATT and CDR2 SNEGSKA (reference sequence). With 6 bases clipped from V and 2 bases from J, the junction kept 7 bases outside the gene matches. The sequenced part of the CDR3 DNA is TGCAGTGCCCCCCTCGGGACAGGGGCCTACGAG. Encoded protein: CSAPLGTGAYE. The full CDR3 is CSAPLGTGAYEQYF.

On this clone itself: Coverage ceases 3 residues before the CDR3 finishes, and the germline J gene fills in the end. The chain employs TRBV12-5 and TRBJ2-2; the D is unclear. This CDR3 has 15 amino acids. CDR1 and CDR2 from the germline V gene are LGHNT and FRNRAP. The V and J ends lost 2 bases and 0 bases respectively, with 7 bases between them. The DNA read from the CDR3 is TGTGCTAGTGGTTTGAACAGAGCGAACACCGGGGAG. Protein sequence: CASGLNRANTGE. The CDR3 as a whole reads CASGLNRANTGELFF.